The 29 T cell receptor beta chains given below trace back to one sample, sequenced in a study of cytomegalovirus exposure and HLA in healthy donors. 60 Vbeta and 13 Jbeta primers were used in PCR. TCRdb's table, derived via immunoSEQ multiplex PCR, lists solely in-frame clones and lacks some. The sample consists of over 150,000 clones, around two thirds of them appearing once. Material for sequencing was PBMCs. The receptors originated from a man in his fifties in good health and CMV-seronegative.

The CDR3 protein is CASSFNTGELFF. The CDR3 bases are TGTGCCAGCAGTTTTAATACCGGGGAGCTGTTTTTT. The chain uses TRBV28 and TRBJ2-2; D unresolved. CDR3 length equals 12 residues. Trimming took off 3 bases at V and 5 bases at J, with 4 bases between the two ends. CDR1 is MDHEN and CDR2 is SYDVKM in the germline V gene.

This clone was seen more than once but under ten times. V usage is TRBV7-2 and J usage is TRBJ2-1; D is unclear. Germline V gene sequence: CDR1 SGHTA, CDR2 FQGNSA. With 3 bases removed from V and 10 bases from J, the gap between germline ends came to 10 bases. The CDR3 runs 12 residues. The CDR3 loop reads CASSFQRREQFF. The CDR3 DNA sequence: TGTGCCAGCAGCTTCCAGCGACGAGAGCAGTTCTTC.

J is TRBJ1-2 and V is TRBV7-9; 9 nucleotides match TRBD1. V was pared by 5 bases and J by 6 bases, with 13 bases of the junction left unmatched. This CDR3 comprises 16 residues. The germline CDR1 and CDR2 sequences are SEHNR and FQNEAQ (reference sequence). CDR3 coding DNA: TGTGCCAGCAGCCTCCTACCTGGGACAGGGAGAGATGGCTACACCTTC. Translating it yields CASSLLPGTGRDGYTF.

J is TRBJ2-6 and V is TRBV5-4; TRBD1 matches 8 bases. This CDR3 region has 17 residues. Germline CDR1 and CDR2: SGHNT and YYREEE (reference sequence). V shed 4 bases, J shed 0 bases, and the junction held 6 bases outside the gene matches. The CDR3 protein is CASSLGQGSSGANVLTF. CDR3 DNA sequence: TGTGCCAGCAGCCTAGGACAGGGAAGCTCTGGGGCCAACGTCCTGACTTTC.

The V call is TRBV5-1, the J call TRBJ2-2; no reliable D call. Germline CDR1 reads SGHRS; CDR2 reads YFSETQ. The CDR3 spans 15 residues. Trimming shortened V by 3 bases and J by 0 bases, and 9 bases separated the two germline ends. CDR3 sequence: CASSYETSNTGELFF. The CDR3 DNA is TGCGCCAGCAGCTACGAGACATCGAACACCGGGGAGCTGTTTTTT.

The table lists this clone with a count of one. This chain joins TRBV7-2 and TRBJ1-2; 8 bases map to TRBD1. CDR3 size: 16 residues. The germline V gene has CDR1 SGHTA and CDR2 FQGNSA. V lost 5 bases and J lost 1; bases outside the gene matches: 9. DNA for the CDR3: TGTGCCAGCAGCCAACCGGGACAGGACCATAACTATGGCTACACCTTC. It yields the protein CASSQPGQDHNYGYTF.

This clone showed up just a few times. The V and J genes are TRBV6-1 and TRBJ2-2; 7 positions match TRBD1. The V gene end was trimmed by 4 bases and the J gene end by 5 bases; junction bases not matched to a gene: 7. The CDR3 runs 15 residues. From germline, CDR1 is MNHNS and CDR2 SASEGT. The CDR3 loop reads CASSGQGVLTGELFF. CDR3 coding DNA: TGTGCCAGCAGTGGACAGGGTGTATTGACCGGGGAGCTGTTTTTT.

V and J are TRBV4-1 and TRBJ2-4; D is undetermined. CDR1 MGHRA and CDR2 YSYEKL come from the germline V gene. Deletions cut 3 bases from V and 0 bases from J, with 12 bases between. The CDR3 runs to 16 residues. The DNA of the CDR3 is TGCGCCAGCAGCCAGTTTTCCCAGGTAGCCAAAAACATTCAGTACTTC. Encoded protein: CASSQFSQVAKNIQYF.

V gene TRBV7-9 combines with J gene TRBJ2-3; TRBD1 aligns across 7 bases. Germline V gives CDR1 SEHNR, CDR2 FQNEAQ (reference sequence). V lost 5 bases and J lost 3; bases outside the gene matches: 8. The length of the CDR3 is 15 residues. CDR3 sequence reads: CASSHGIRGTDTQYF. In nucleotides, the CDR3 is TGTGCCAGCAGCCACGGGATCAGGGGGACAGATACGCAGTATTTT.

This clone was counted between two and nine times. V gene TRBV5-1 combines with J gene TRBJ1-2, with D unclear. Between the trimmed V and J ends, which lost 0 bases and 8 bases, there was a span of 11 bases. The germline V gene encodes CDR1 SGHRS and CDR2 YFSETQ. The CDR3 is made up of 13 amino acids. CDR3 in amino acids: CASSLGPPRGYTF. CDR3 DNA sequence: TGCGCCAGCAGCTTGGGTCCCCCTCGGGGCTACACCTTC.

V is TRBV6-5 and J is TRBJ1-1, with a weak D call TRBD1 (6 bases). CDR3 length equals 14 residues. The V end was cut by 5 bases, the J end by 2 bases, with 12 bases between. Germline V CDR1 and CDR2: MNHEY, SVGAGI. CDR3 coding DNA: TGTGCCAGCAGTATGACAGGAACCAACACTGAAGCTTTCTTT. Its translation: CASSMTGTNTEAFF.

This chain uses TRBV4-1 with TRBJ2-6, with D possibly being TRBD1 (6 bases). Deletions cut 4 bases from V and 4 bases from J, with 17 bases between. There are 17 residues in the CDR3. From germline, CDR1 is MGHRA and CDR2 YSYEKL. In DNA, the CDR3 is TGCGCCAGCAGCCCGGTTAGTATCAGGGGAGGGGCCAACGTCCTGACTTTC. Residues: CASSPVSIRGGANVLTF.

This chain connects TRBV5-1 to TRBJ2-3, with D possibly TRBD1 on 5 matching bases. This CDR3 comprises 16 residues. V was cut by 0 bases and J by 1 base, with 12 bases left in between. Germline assignment: CDR1 SGHRS and CDR2 YFSETQ. This CDR3 is CASSLVRGVGTDTQYF. The CDR3 region has the DNA TGCGCCAGCAGCTTGGTTAGGGGCGTAGGCACAGATACGCAGTATTTT.

DNA of the CDR3: TGTGCCAGCAGTTACTCGGGGCGCTCCTACGAGCAGTACTTC. Its translation is CASSYSGRSYEQYF. The chain couples TRBV6-5 to TRBJ2-7, with D possibly TRBD1 on 5 matching bases. The CDR3 covers 14 residues. Looked up from germline, CDR1 is MNHEY and CDR2 is SVGAGI. Trimming pared 0 bases from V and 0 bases from J, leaving 6 bases between.

This clone was observed a handful of times. This chain joins TRBV6-6 and TRBJ2-3; D is perhaps TRBD2 (6 bases). Per the germline V gene, CDR1 is MNHNY and CDR2 is SVGAGI (reference sequence). This CDR3 is built from 16 residues. Trimming stripped 4 bases from V and 3 bases from J, with 17 bases between. The CDR3 protein is CASSSTRGGRTDTQYF. The CDR3 DNA follows: TGTGCCAGCAGTTCGACTCGTGGAGGGAGGACAGATACGCAGTATTTT.

This chain links TRBV2 with TRBJ1-2; possibly TRBD1 for D (5 bases). The CDR3 runs 13 residues. Trimming shortened V by 7 bases and J by 8 bases, and 17 bases separated the two germline ends. CDR1 and CDR2 from the germline V gene are SNHLY and FYNNEI. CDR3 region: CASTGTVAGGYTF. Here the CDR3 DNA reads TGTGCCAGCACCGGGACGGTGGCGGGGGGCTACACCTTC.

The chain couples TRBV7-9 to TRBJ1-4; D may be TRBD1 (5 bases). Germline CDR1 SEHNR, CDR2 FQNEAQ (reference sequence). The CDR3 has 14 residues. V was clipped by 1 base and J by 8 bases, with 11 bases between them. This chain's CDR3 is CASSLGGAGEKLFF. CDR3 DNA sequence: TGTGCCAGCAGCTTAGGTGGGGCGGGGGAAAAACTGTTTTTT.

A word on this clone: Different DNA sequences within this sample yield the same CDR3. The rearrangement links TRBV7-9 to TRBJ1-1; 7 bases are a match to TRBD1. This CDR3 has 14 amino acids. V gave up 4 bases and J gave up 2 bases; unmatched junction bases: 4. Germline CDR1 reads SEHNR; CDR2 reads FQNEAQ (reference sequence). The CDR3 coding sequence is TGTGCCAGCAGCTCTCAGGGGGGAAACACTGAAGCTTTCTTT. Its translation is CASSSQGGNTEAFF.

V gene TRBV19 combines with J gene TRBJ1-5; D may be TRBD1 (6 bases). Germline V gene lookup returns CDR1 LNHDA and CDR2 SQIVND (reference sequence). Trimming cost V 3 bases and J 5 bases, with 17 bases left between them. The CDR3 loop spans 16 amino acids. CDR3 protein: CASSIRGLSPDQPQHF. The CDR3 DNA is TGTGCCAGTAGTATCAGGGGACTATCCCCCGATCAGCCCCAGCATTTT.

In DNA, the CDR3 is TGTGCCAGCAGCGCCGGGACAGATTATGGCTACACCTTC. This gives the protein CASSAGTDYGYTF. The V and J genes are TRBV13 and TRBJ1-2; the match to TRBD1 covers 7 bases. Germline V gene sequence: CDR1 PRHDT, CDR2 FYEKMQ (reference sequence). The CDR3 spans 13 residues. V gave up 5 bases and J gave up 5 bases; unmatched junction bases: 5. The full variable domain, completed using reference TRBV13 and TRBJ1-2, is AAGVIQSPRHLIKEKRETATLKCYPIPRHDTVYWYQQGPGQDPQFLISFYEKMQSDKGSIPDRFSAQQFSDYHSELNMSSLELGDSALYFCASSAGTDYGYTFGSGTRLTVV.

V usage is TRBV5-8 and J usage is TRBJ1-6; D is possibly TRBD1 (5 bases). The CDR3 covers 16 residues. The germline gives CDR1 SGHTS, CDR2 YDEGEE. The V gene lost 4 bases and the J gene lost 8 bases, with 19 bases spanning the gap. The DNA of the CDR3 is TGTGCCAGCAGCCCGCTTTCGGGGGTAGCTTATTCACCCCTCCACTTT. Translation: CASSPLSGVAYSPLHF.

The V call is TRBV6-6, the J call TRBJ2-3; the D gene is possibly TRBD1 (6 bases). Germline CDR1 is MNHNY and CDR2 is SVGAGI (reference sequence). The CDR3 has 14 residues. V was trimmed by 5 bases and J by 4 bases, leaving 13 bases between them. CDR3 nucleotides: TGTGCCAGCAGTCCGGACAGCCACCCAGATACGCAGTATTTT. Encoded protein: CASSPDSHPDTQYF.

This chain uses TRBV5-6 with TRBJ1-5, with D tentatively TRBD1 (6 bases). CDR1 is SGHDT, CDR2 YYEEEE, per germline. V was clipped by 3 bases and J by 3 bases, with 10 bases between them. The CDR3 spans 14 residues. CDR3 protein: CASSSGQFNQPQHF. CDR3 nucleotides: TGTGCCAGCAGCTCAGGACAGTTCAATCAGCCCCAGCATTTT.

J is TRBJ1-3 and V is TRBV9; D not resolved. V lost 0 bases and J lost 0, with 4 bases in between. The CDR3 is 14 residues long. Germline assignment: CDR1 SGDLS and CDR2 YYNGEE. This CDR3 reads CASSVAYSGNTIYF. CDR3 DNA sequence: TGTGCCAGCAGCGTAGCCTACTCTGGAAACACCATATATTTT.

The rearrangement uses TRBV11-3 and TRBJ2-1; 7 bases match TRBD2. The CDR3 covers 14 residues. The V segment lost 4 bases and the J segment 7 bases; nucleotides outside the gene matches: 7. Per germline, CDR1 SGHNT and CDR2 YENEEA. For the CDR3, the DNA is TGTGCCAGCAGCTCGGCAGCGGGGTGGAATGAGCAGTTCTTC. Protein: CASSSAAGWNEQFF.

The chain couples TRBV6-4 to TRBJ1-1; 9 bases match TRBD1. The CDR3 totals 14 residues. V lost 6 bases to trimming and J lost 10 bases; unmatched junction nucleotides: 12. Germline CDR1 MRHNA, CDR2 SNTAGT. The CDR3 sequence: CASRDTGGGQVAFF. The CDR3 bases are TGTGCCAGCAGGGACACAGGGGGCGGTCAGGTAGCTTTCTTT.

CDR3 protein: CASRPTSGIYTDTQYF. CDR3 nucleotides: TGCGCCAGCAGGCCGACTAGCGGGATCTACACAGATACGCAGTATTTT. The J gene is TRBJ2-3, the V gene TRBV5-1; the match to TRBD2 covers 11 bases. Per germline, CDR1 SGHRS and CDR2 YFSETQ. The CDR3 spans 16 residues. V was pared by 5 bases and J by 2 bases, with 7 bases of the junction left unmatched.

The gene calls are TRBV5-6 and TRBJ2-2; D is perhaps TRBD2 (7 bases). V was clipped by 2 bases and J by 6 bases, with 14 bases between them. The CDR3 is 15 residues long. Germline V gene lookup returns CDR1 SGHDT and CDR2 YYEEEE. CDR3 sequence (DNA): TGTGCCAGCAGCTTTGGGGGGGGCGACGCCGGGGAGCTGTTTTTT. Protein product: CASSFGGGDAGELFF.

The gene calls are TRBV10-2 and TRBJ1-2, with D perhaps TRBD1 (5 bases). The germline gives CDR1 WSHSY, CDR2 SAAADI. The V gene lost 1 base and the J gene lost 5 bases, with 11 bases spanning the gap. CDR3 length equals 14 residues. CDR3 sequence (DNA): TGCGCCAGCAGTGAGTTGGGGGGTAATTATGGCTACACCTTC. Translated: CASSELGGNYGYTF.